A single sample is the source of the 23 T cell receptor beta chains below, sequenced in a study of T cell responses to AZD1222 COVID-19 vaccine. The repertoire was sequenced with immunoSEQ multiplex PCR; TCRdb's copy has only in-frame clones and lacks some. This table has roughly 84,000 clones, nearly 90% appearing once. The sequencing here drew on peripheral blood, taken on day 0 of AZD1222 vaccination. All receptors derive from an adult in good health.

Here the CDR3 DNA reads TGTGCCAGTAGCCCAAATCTGGGCCAATATGGCTACACCTTC. Translated: CASSPNLGQYGYTF. This chain uses TRBV19 with TRBJ1-2; D uncertain. The CDR3 spans 14 residues. The ends were cut back, 6 bases at V and 5 bases at J, with 16 bases in the middle. Germline V CDR1 and CDR2: LNHDA, SQIVND (reference sequence).

The J gene is TRBJ1-1, the V gene TRBV7-3; D is uncertain. CDR3 length equals 13 residues. Between the trimmed V and J ends, which lost 5 bases and 0 bases, there was a span of 7 bases. Germline-derived CDR1 and CDR2 are SGHTA and FQGTGA. The CDR3 is CASSASMNTEAFF. The CDR3 DNA reads as TGTGCCAGCAGCGCGAGCATGAACACTGAAGCTTTCTTT.

J is TRBJ1-5 and V is TRBV27; a weak D match, TRBD1 (5 bases). This CDR3 region has 14 residues. V gave up 3 bases and J gave up 5 bases, with 11 bases separating them. Germline values: CDR1 MNHEY, CDR2 SMNVEV (reference sequence). The CDR3 region has the DNA TGTGCCAGCAGTTTCGAGGGGCCTTATCAGCCCCAGCATTTT. Translation gives CASSFEGPYQPQHF.

The rearrangement uses TRBV10-3 and TRBJ1-5; weak D call: TRBD1 (6 bases). Germline V lookup: CDR1 ENHRY, CDR2 SYGVKD. Trimming removed 2 bases from V and 0 bases from J, with 14 bases in between. CDR3 length: 17 residues. CDR3 amino acids: CAISEGGGGYSNQPQHF. CDR3 in DNA: TGTGCCATCAGTGAGGGGGGGGGCGGATATAGCAATCAGCCCCAGCATTTT.

V gene TRBV11-1 combines with J gene TRBJ2-1, with D uncertain. Germline values: CDR1 SGHAT, CDR2 FQDESV (reference sequence). The CDR3 contains 12 residues. V was pared by 5 bases and J by 7 bases, with 9 bases between. CDR3 loop: CASSGVANEQFF. As DNA, the CDR3 is TGTGCCAGCAGCGGCGTGGCGAATGAGCAGTTCTTC. Full variable domain (remainder filled in from reference TRBV11-1 and TRBJ2-1): EAEVAQSPRYKITEKSQAVAFWCDPISGHATLYWYRQILGQGPELLVQFQDESVVDDSQLPKDRFSAERLKGVDSTLKIQPAELGDSAMYLCASSGVANEQFFGPGTRLTVL.

This chain's CDR3 is CASRGTRIPYNEQFF. The CDR3 coding sequence is TGTGCCAGCAGGGGAACCAGGATACCCTACAATGAGCAGTTCTTC. The chain links TRBV5-8 to TRBJ2-1; D is undetermined. There are 15 residues in the CDR3. Trimming pared 5 bases from V and 2 bases from J, leaving 14 bases between. Germline loops: CDR1 SGHTS, CDR2 YDEGEE.

This clone was observed a single time. This chain links TRBV19 with TRBJ2-7, with 7 bases that match TRBD2. CDR1 and CDR2 from the germline V gene are LNHDA and SQIVND (reference sequence). This CDR3 is built from 12 residues. V lost 9 bases and J lost 4; bases outside the gene matches: 6. The CDR3 region has the DNA TGTGCCAGCCGGGACTACGATTACGAGCAGTACTTC. This translates into CASRDYDYEQYF.

This chain joins TRBV7-3 and TRBJ1-1, with a weak D call TRBD1 (5 bases). V was pared by 1 base and J by 5 bases, with 8 bases between. CDR3 size: 13 residues. Germline V gene lookup returns CDR1 SGHTA and CDR2 FQGTGA. The CDR3 nucleotides read TGTGCCAGCAGCTTAAATGGGGCAACTGAAGCTTTCTTT. Its protein is CASSLNGATEAFF.

The CDR3 reads CASSYVGDTQYF. Written as DNA, the CDR3 is TGTGCCAGCAGTTACGTAGGGGATACGCAGTATTTT. The chain has TRBV6-5 and TRBJ2-3; no reliable D call. V lost 2 bases, J lost 6 bases, and 6 bases lay in between. This CDR3 comprises 12 residues. Per germline, CDR1 MNHEY and CDR2 SVGAGI.

The chain recombines TRBV27 with TRBJ1-1, with TRBD1 matching over 8 bases. Trimming at V came to 3 bases and at J to 1 base, leaving 7 bases not matched to a gene. Germline lookup yields CDR1 MNHEY and CDR2 SMNVEV (reference sequence). The CDR3 is 16 residues long. The CDR3 loop reads CASSFSQGASNTEAFF. The DNA of the CDR3 is TGTGCCAGCAGTTTCTCCCAGGGGGCGTCGAACACTGAAGCTTTCTTT.

The chain uses TRBV19 and TRBJ2-3, with TRBD1 matching 8 bases. The CDR3 runs to 15 residues. V dropped 10 bases and J dropped 6; count of bases not matched to a gene: 15. The V gene's germline CDR1 is LNHDA and CDR2 SQIVND (reference sequence). Here the CDR3 DNA reads TGTGCCACCAAACAAGGGACAGGTCCACACGATACGCAGTATTTT. Residues: CATKQGTGPHDTQYF.

The V call is TRBV30, the J call TRBJ1-1; a possible D gene is TRBD1 (5 bases). The germline CDR1 and CDR2 sequences are GTSNPN and SVGIG (reference sequence). This CDR3 has 11 amino acids. V was cut by 3 bases and J by 8 bases, with 10 bases left in between. The CDR3 loop reads CAWSDRQEAFF. The CDR3 region has the DNA TGTGCCTGGAGCGATCGACAGGAAGCTTTCTTT.

V is TRBV6-5 and J is TRBJ1-1, with D maybe TRBD1 (6 bases). Trimming took 2 bases from V and 8 from J, leaving 9 bases between them. The length of the CDR3 is 12 residues. Germline V gene lookup returns CDR1 MNHEY and CDR2 SVGAGI. DNA for the CDR3: TGTGCCAGCAGTTACGGGCAGGGGGAAGCTTTCTTT. Its translation: CASSYGQGEAFF.

This chain uses TRBV11-1 with TRBJ1-2; TRBD1 might be the D (5 bases). The CDR3 loop spans 13 amino acids. V lost 4 bases, J lost 7 bases, and 13 bases lay in between. Germline V gene lookup returns CDR1 SGHAT and CDR2 FQDESV (reference sequence). In DNA form, the CDR3 reads TGTGCCAGCAGCTCACAGGTTCAAGGTGGCTACACCTTC. It is translated as CASSSQVQGGYTF. The full variable domain, completed using reference TRBV11-1 and TRBJ1-2, is EAEVAQSPRYKITEKSQAVAFWCDPISGHATLYWYRQILGQGPELLVQFQDESVVDDSQLPKDRFSAERLKGVDSTLKIQPAELGDSAMYLCASSSQVQGGYTFGSGTRLTVV.

CDR3 bases: TGCGCCAGCAGTGGGTCAGGGGATGGCTACACCTTC. Its translation is CASSGSGDGYTF. The rearrangement links TRBV10-2 to TRBJ1-2, with a weak D call TRBD1 (6 bases). Germline-derived CDR1 and CDR2 are WSHSY and SAAADI. Trimming cost V 4 bases and J 6 bases, with 9 bases left between them. This CDR3 comprises 12 residues.

The chain carries TRBV13 and TRBJ1-1; no clear D. Germline CDR1 PRHDT, CDR2 FYEKMQ (reference sequence). The CDR3 extends over 13 amino acids. Trimming left V 1 base short and J 13 bases short, with 16 bases between. In nucleotides, the CDR3 is TGTGCCAGCAGCTTAGTTCCAGCCCGGGAGGGTTTCTTT. It yields the protein CASSLVPAREGFF. Drawing the rest from reference TRBV13 and TRBJ1-1, the complete variable domain is AAGVIQSPRHLIKEKRETATLKCYPIPRHDTVYWYQQGPGQDPQFLISFYEKMQSDKGSIPDRFSAQQFSDYHSELNMSSLELGDSALYFCASSLVPAREGFFGQGTRLTVV.

The V gene is TRBV14, the J gene TRBJ2-3; 9 bases are a match to TRBD2. Germline CDR1 and CDR2: SGHDN and FVKESK. The J segment lost 1 base and the V segment lost 2 bases, leaving 4 bases of the junction unmatched. The CDR3 runs 16 residues. The CDR3: CASSQLAGDGTDTQYF. The CDR3 bases are TGTGCCAGCAGCCAATTAGCGGGAGACGGCACAGATACGCAGTATTTT.

This clone was counted only a few times. The rearrangement joins TRBV19 to TRBJ1-6; D not certain. This CDR3 comprises 14 residues. V lost 3 bases to trimming and J lost 10 bases, with 13 bases between them. Germline-derived CDR1 and CDR2 are LNHDA and SQIVND (reference sequence). The CDR3 reads CASSIGGSESPLHF. The DNA of the CDR3 is TGTGCCAGTAGTATCGGAGGATCGGAGTCACCCCTCCACTTT.

This chain links TRBV15 with TRBJ1-5; D unclear. CDR3 length equals 15 residues. Germline-derived CDR1 and CDR2 are LNHNV and YYDKDF (reference sequence). The V end was cut by 0 bases, the J end by 6 bases, with 12 bases between. CDR3 sequence reads: CATSRDVVVGQPQHF. CDR3 in DNA: TGTGCCACCAGCAGAGATGTGGTTGTGGGTCAGCCCCAGCATTTT. The whole variable domain, filled in from reference TRBV15 and TRBJ1-5, reads DAMVIQNPRYQVTQFGKPVTLSCSQTLNHNVMYWYQQKSSQAPKLLFHYYDKDFNNEADTPDNFQSRRPNTSFCFLDIRSPGLGDTAMYLCATSRDVVVGQPQHFGDGTRLSIL.

This chain joins TRBV19 and TRBJ1-4; 8 nucleotides line up with TRBD1. Germline V gene lookup returns CDR1 LNHDA and CDR2 SQIVND (reference sequence). J was trimmed by 8 bases and V by 6 bases; bases with no gene match: 8. CDR3 length equals 14 residues. CDR3 loop: CASRPTRDREKLFF. Written as DNA, the CDR3 is TGTGCCAGTAGACCGACGAGGGACAGGGAAAAACTGTTTTTT.

A note on this clone: The germline gene is not matched at one end of the junction; a read error may be the cause. J is TRBJ2-5 and V is TRBV7-7, with 9 bases identical to TRBD2. Germline values: CDR1 SSHAT, CDR2 FNYEAQ (reference sequence). The CDR3 runs to 15 residues. CDR3 amino acids: CASSFSGGRGETQYF. Here the CDR3 DNA reads TGTGCTAGCAGCTTTTCCGGCGGGAGGGGAGAGACCCAGTACTTC.

This chain uses TRBV3-1 (or the pseudogene TRBV3-2) with TRBJ2-2; tentative D call: TRBD1 (6 bases). V lost 0 bases and J 2 bases, leaving 13 bases between the germline ends. The CDR3 spans 17 residues. CDR1 and CDR2 (germline): LGHDT, YNNKEL (reference sequence). The CDR3 sequence: CASSQDGGTLNTGELFF. The CDR3 nucleotides are TGTGCCAGCAGCCAAGATGGTGGGACACTAAACACCGGGGAGCTGTTTTTT.

This clone was picked up a small number of times. V and J are TRBV7-9 and TRBJ2-7; tentatively, D is TRBD2 (6 bases). The CDR3 covers 14 residues. Trimming took off 9 bases at V and 0 bases at J, with 15 bases between the two ends. Germline V CDR1 and CDR2: SEHNR, FQNEAQ (reference sequence). The chain's CDR3 is CASTGEEISYEQYF. CDR3 bases: TGTGCCAGTACCGGGGAGGAGATCTCCTACGAGCAGTACTTC.